The 32 T cell receptor beta chains reported below all come from one sample, sequenced in a study of PD-1 blockade in classical Hodgkin lymphoma. The time point was: cycle 4 day 1 (C4D1), after more than 5 weeks of nivolumab. Every patient was affected by relapse after autologous stem cell transplantation, while exposure to brentuximab vedotin was not uniform. Isolation of CD4+ T cells from thawed PBMCs was performed by magnetic negative selection. Sequencing was performed with immunoSEQ multiplex PCR; in TCRdb, only in-frame clones are kept and a portion is missing. The table records about 30,000 clones, roughly 80% of them present only once. Sequenced here: CD4+ T cells from blood, sampled before the fourth cycle of nivolumab. These receptor sequences come from a human donor with classical Hodgkin lymphoma.

The J gene is TRBJ2-7, the V gene TRBV7-9; no definite D call. V was shortened by 4 bases and J by 2 bases, with 9 bases between the two germline ends. CDR3 size: 13 residues. Germline-derived CDR1 and CDR2 are SEHNR and FQNEAQ (reference sequence). CDR3 loop: CASSSFQAYEQYF. The CDR3 nucleotides are TGTGCCAGCAGCTCATTTCAGGCCTACGAGCAGTACTTC.

This clone was counted a few times. This chain connects TRBV7-9 to TRBJ1-6, with D unclear. Germline CDR1 and CDR2: SEHNR and FQNEAQ (reference sequence). Trimming took 7 bases from V and 7 from J, leaving 20 bases between them. The CDR3 contains 16 residues. CDR3 residues: CASTRGSGGRNSPLHF. CDR3 sequence (DNA): TGTGCCAGCACCAGAGGAAGTGGCGGAAGGAATTCACCCCTCCACTTT.

The chain uses TRBV19 and TRBJ2-3; 9 bases map to TRBD1. V shed 3 bases, J shed 5 bases, and the junction held 12 bases outside the gene matches. The CDR3 has 17 amino acids. Germline assignment: CDR1 LNHDA and CDR2 SQIVND (reference sequence). The CDR3 coding sequence is TGTGCCAGTAGTATGGAACGACAGGGGGGGTTCAGAGATACGCAGTATTTT. Translation: CASSMERQGGFRDTQYF.

This chain uses TRBV28 with TRBJ1-2; tentatively, D is TRBD1 (5 bases). Germline V gene sequence: CDR1 MDHEN, CDR2 SYDVKM. V lost 2 bases and J lost 0, with 13 bases in between. The CDR3 contains 16 residues. The CDR3 spells CASSLGGISSNYGYTF. In DNA form, the CDR3 reads TGTGCCAGCAGTTTAGGGGGGATATCCTCTAACTATGGCTACACCTTC.

The CDR3 here is CASSLVTGGAYNEQFF. The CDR3 DNA sequence: TGCGCCAGCAGCTTGGTTACAGGGGGCGCGTACAATGAGCAGTTCTTC. V usage is TRBV5-1 and J usage is TRBJ2-1, with 9 bases matching TRBD1. The junction had 5 bases not matched to a gene; V was cut back by 0 bases and J by 4 bases. Germline V gene data show CDR1 as SGHRS and CDR2 as YFSETQ. The CDR3 has 16 residues.

V and J are TRBV6-5 and TRBJ1-1; maybe TRBD1 (6 bases). The ends were cut back, 2 bases at V and 1 base at J, with 14 bases in the middle. CDR3 length: 16 residues. Germline loops: CDR1 MNHEY, CDR2 SVGAGI. The chain's CDR3 is CASSYNGGQGNTEAFF. DNA of the CDR3: TGTGCCAGCAGTTACAACGGGGGGCAAGGGAACACTGAAGCTTTCTTT.

This clone came up once. The chain joins TRBV28 to TRBJ2-7; 8 bases align to TRBD1. Germline V lookup: CDR1 MDHEN, CDR2 SYDVKM. With 8 bases clipped from V and 4 bases from J, the junction kept 13 bases outside the gene matches. This CDR3 is 15 amino acids long. The CDR3: CASFPGQGSWYEQYF. DNA for the CDR3: TGTGCCAGCTTCCCAGGACAGGGAAGCTGGTACGAGCAGTACTTC.

This clone has just one count. The chain couples TRBV4-2 to TRBJ2-2; 7 nucleotides agree with TRBD2. The CDR3 contains 16 residues. Per the germline V gene, CDR1 is LGHNA and CDR2 is YNFKEQ. The J segment lost 1 base and the V segment lost 1 base, leaving 3 bases of the junction unmatched. CDR3 protein: CASSQVSSGNTGELFF. CDR3 DNA sequence: TGTGCCAGCAGCCAAGTGTCTAGCGGGAACACCGGGGAGCTGTTTTTT.

The V call is TRBV25-1, the J call TRBJ1-2; 7 bases agree with TRBD1. This CDR3 has 15 residues. The junction had 6 bases not matched to a gene; V was cut back by 5 bases and J by 0 bases. Germline loops: CDR1 MGHDK, CDR2 SYGVNS. The CDR3 sequence: CASSPQGDANYGYTF. DNA for the CDR3: TGTGCCAGCAGTCCCCAGGGGGATGCTAACTATGGCTACACCTTC.

The chain has TRBV30 and TRBJ2-6; 9 positions agree with TRBD1. CDR1 and CDR2 from the germline V gene are GTSNPN and SVGIG (reference sequence). The CDR3 contains 19 residues. J was trimmed by 1 base and V by 2 bases; bases with no gene match: 12. CDR3 DNA sequence: TGTGCCTGGAGTCCCGGGGGAACAGGGGGCCGTTCTGGGGCCAACGTCCTGACTTTC. It specifies CAWSPGGTGGRSGANVLTF.

This chain uses TRBV5-5 with TRBJ1-5; no clear D. Germline CDR1 and CDR2: SGHKS and YYEKEE (reference sequence). This CDR3 is 14 amino acids long. Trimming shortened V by 0 bases and J by 4 bases, and 8 bases separated the two germline ends. CDR3 in DNA: TGTGCCAGCAGCTTGGTCTTGCAGAATCAGCCCCAGCATTTT. Its protein product is CASSLVLQNQPQHF.

The rearrangement links TRBV11-2 to TRBJ1-2; D is unclear. V was clipped by 6 bases and J by 8 bases, with 13 bases between them. CDR3 length equals 12 residues. Germline V CDR1 and CDR2: SGHAT, FQNNGV. CDR3 sequence (DNA): TGTGCCAGCAGGAGTCGACATTTAGGCTACACCTTC. Translating it yields CASRSRHLGYTF. The full variable domain, with the rest looked up from reference TRBV11-2 and TRBJ1-2, is EAGVAQSPRYKIIEKRQSVAFWCNPISGHATLYWYQQILGQGPKLLIQFQNNGVVDDSQLPKDRFSAERLKGVDSTLKIQPAKLEDSAVYLCASRSRHLGYTFGSGTRLTVV.

The gene calls are TRBV18 and TRBJ1-2, with D possibly being TRBD1 (5 bases). CDR1 is KGHSH and CDR2 is LQKENI in the germline V gene. Trimming removed 2 bases at V and 8 bases at J, with 21 bases between. The CDR3 loop spans 16 amino acids. CDR3 sequence: CASSPSVDTVGGGYTF. The CDR3 DNA follows: TGTGCCAGCTCACCATCCGTGGACACCGTTGGGGGAGGCTACACCTTC.

The rearrangement links TRBV30 to TRBJ1-2; D remains ambiguous. The germline V gene has CDR1 GTSNPN and CDR2 SVGIG (reference sequence). The CDR3 has 16 amino acids. The V and J ends lost 2 bases and 5 bases respectively, with 21 bases between them. CDR3 sequence: CAWSRGLKKNPYGYTF. The CDR3 nucleotides are TGTGCCTGGAGTCGCGGGCTCAAAAAAAACCCATATGGCTACACCTTC. Based on the CDR3 plus reference TRBV30 and TRBJ1-2, the full variable domain is SQTIHQWPATLVQPVGSPLSLECTVEGTSNPNLYWYRQAAGRGLQLLFYSVGIGQISSEVPQNLSASRPQDRQFILSSKKLLLSDSGFYLCAWSRGLKKNPYGYTFGSGTRLTVV.

This chain links TRBV10-3 with TRBJ2-7; the match to TRBD1 covers 10 bases. The CDR3 consists of 15 residues. With 1 base clipped from V and 5 bases from J, the junction kept 5 bases outside the gene matches. CDR1 and CDR2 from the germline V gene are ENHRY and SYGVKD. The CDR3 DNA sequence: TGTGCCATCAGTGAGTGGACAGGGGGTAACGACGAGCAGTACTTC. It is translated as CAISEWTGGNDEQYF.

The chain is built from TRBV5-4 and TRBJ2-2; 9 bases line up with TRBD2. The CDR3 length is 16 residues. Germline V gene lookup returns CDR1 SGHNT and CDR2 YYREEE (reference sequence). V lost 4 bases, J lost 1 base, and 5 bases stayed unmatched. CDR3 bases: TGTGCCAGCAGCCCATTAGCGGGGGTGAACACCGGGGAGCTGTTTTTT. Encoded protein: CASSPLAGVNTGELFF.

This clone was counted between two and nine times. The chain combines TRBV6-5 with TRBJ1-2; 9 nucleotides align to TRBD1. The CDR3 spans 12 residues. Germline-derived CDR1 and CDR2 are MNHEY and SVGAGI. V shed 7 bases, J shed 6 bases, and the junction held 3 bases outside the gene matches. The CDR3 DNA sequence: TGTGCCAGCACTCGGGACAGGGATGGCTACACCTTC. Translated: CASTRDRDGYTF.

The DNA for the CDR3 is TGTGCCAGCAGCTCTAGACAGGGGTGGATAGCTAACTATGGCTACACCTTC. The encoded protein is CASSSRQGWIANYGYTF. The chain uses TRBV7-2 and TRBJ1-2; 8 positions agree with TRBD1. Germline V lookup: CDR1 SGHTA, CDR2 FQGNSA. The CDR3 totals 17 residues. J lost 0 bases, V lost 4 bases, and 10 bases had no gene match.

The chain couples TRBV18 to TRBJ1-1; tentative D call: TRBD1 (6 bases). The CDR3 spans 14 residues. The germline V gene has CDR1 KGHSH and CDR2 LQKENI. Trimming shortened V by 5 bases and J by 6 bases, and 16 bases separated the two germline ends. In nucleotides, the CDR3 is TGTGCCAGCTCAGATAGGATGACAGGCTCTGAAGCTTTCTTT. Protein: CASSDRMTGSEAFF.

The chain combines TRBV13 with TRBJ2-1; 9 nucleotides match TRBD2. V was clipped by 6 bases and J by 9 bases; unmatched bases: 9. The CDR3 is made up of 14 amino acids. Germline V gives CDR1 PRHDT, CDR2 FYEKMQ (reference sequence). CDR3 amino acids: CASRGAGGRSEQFF. For the CDR3, the DNA is TGTGCCAGCAGGGGAGCGGGGGGTAGGAGTGAGCAGTTCTTC.

The rearrangement uses TRBV6-5 and TRBJ1-4, with unresolved D. This CDR3 contains 14 residues. Trimming pared 5 bases from V and 0 bases from J, leaving 7 bases between. The V gene's germline CDR1 is MNHEY and CDR2 SVGAGI. CDR3 DNA: TGTGCCAGCAGTGCTAGGACAACTAATGAAAAACTGTTTTTT. Protein: CASSARTTNEKLFF.

The rearrangement joins TRBV5-1 to TRBJ1-2; D possibly corresponds to TRBD1 (5 bases). CDR1 and CDR2 (germline): SGHRS, YFSETQ. The CDR3 consists of 16 residues. V was clipped by 5 bases and J by 0 bases, with 17 bases between them. CDR3 in DNA: TGCGCCAGCAGGACAGATTCTTTCTTAGCTAACTATGGCTACACCTTC. This sequence encodes CASRTDSFLANYGYTF.

The V call is TRBV5-5, the J call TRBJ2-5, with D possibly matching TRBD2 (5 bases). CDR3 length equals 16 residues. V lost 3 bases and J 1 base, leaving 16 bases between the germline ends. Germline V gene lookup returns CDR1 SGHKS and CDR2 YYEKEE (reference sequence). CDR3 nucleotide sequence: TGTGCCAGCAGCTCCGGAGGCAGTATATTCCAAGAGACCCAGTACTTC. Its protein product is CASSSGGSIFQETQYF.

The V call is TRBV27, the J call TRBJ1-5, with 7 bases fitting TRBD1. The germline V gene encodes CDR1 MNHEY and CDR2 SMNVEV (reference sequence). The CDR3 length is 15 residues. V lost 3 bases and J lost 0; bases outside the gene matches: 2. The CDR3 reads CASSFGTASNQPQHF. CDR3 sequence (DNA): TGTGCCAGCAGTTTCGGGACAGCTAGCAATCAGCCCCAGCATTTT.

This chain links TRBV5-6 with TRBJ2-7; 7 bases agree with TRBD2. There are 16 residues in the CDR3. Looked up from germline, CDR1 is SGHDT and CDR2 is YYEEEE. V dropped 2 bases and J dropped 4; count of bases not matched to a gene: 12. CDR3 amino acids: CASSLLSGGFGYEQYF. The CDR3 DNA reads TGTGCCAGCAGCTTATTGTCGGGGGGTTTCGGATACGAGCAGTACTTC.

The chain carries TRBV19 and TRBJ1-5; TRBD1 aligns across 7 bases. The CDR3 has 15 residues. The V gene end was trimmed by 11 bases and the J gene end by 1 base; junction bases not matched to a gene: 11. Germline CDR1 is LNHDA and CDR2 is SQIVND (reference sequence). As DNA, the CDR3 is TGTGCCCGCTGGGACAGCCACCTAAGCAATCAGCCCCAGCATTTT. This gives the protein CARWDSHLSNQPQHF.

The V and J genes are TRBV10-1 and TRBJ1-2; 9 bases map to TRBD1. Losses at the gene ends were 3 bases for V and 11 bases for J; bases not matched to a gene: 7. This CDR3 contains 13 residues. Germline V gene lookup returns CDR1 WNHNN and CDR2 SYGVQD (reference sequence). The CDR3 protein is CASSEPGTGWYTF. The CDR3 DNA follows: TGCGCCAGCAGTGAACCCGGGACAGGGTGGTACACCTTC.

This clone was counted a single time. The V and J genes are TRBV28 and TRBJ2-3; 10 bases align to TRBD2. Germline V lookup: CDR1 MDHEN, CDR2 SYDVKM. The CDR3 spans 17 residues. V trimming: 8 bases; J trimming: 7 bases; junction bases outside the gene matches: 18. The CDR3 region is CASPSHGWTSGINTQYF. The CDR3 coding sequence is TGTGCCAGCCCCTCTCACGGTTGGACTAGCGGTATTAATACGCAGTATTTT.

This chain joins TRBV25-1 and TRBJ2-7; no firm D call. There are 11 residues in the CDR3. Germline loops: CDR1 MGHDK, CDR2 SYGVNS. V lost 2 bases and J lost 4, with 3 bases in between. The CDR3, as DNA: TGTGCCAGCAGTGAAAGGTACGAGCAGTACTTC. Its protein is CASSERYEQYF.

CDR3 sequence (DNA): TGTGCCAGCAGTTGGGGGACCGACGAGCAGTACTTC. As protein: CASSWGTDEQYF. The V and J genes are TRBV6-6 and TRBJ2-7; D might be TRBD1 or TRBD2, each matching 5 bases. V was trimmed by 4 bases and J by 5 bases, leaving 9 bases between them. This CDR3 has 12 residues. The germline CDR1 and CDR2 sequences are MNHNY and SVGAGI (reference sequence).

The chain combines TRBV18 with TRBJ2-4; 8 bases are shared with TRBD1. The CDR3 spans 16 residues. J lost 1 base, V lost 3 bases, and 5 bases had no gene match. Germline assignment: CDR1 KGHSH and CDR2 LQKENI. The CDR3 reads CASSPETGGAKNIQYF. The CDR3 coding sequence is TGTGCCAGCTCACCTGAAACAGGGGGTGCCAAAAACATTCAGTACTTC.

This clone was observed a few times. The gene calls are TRBV10-3 and TRBJ1-2, with 7 nucleotides matching TRBD1. Germline-derived CDR1 and CDR2 are ENHRY and SYGVKD. Losses at the gene ends were 9 bases for V and 3 bases for J; bases not matched to a gene: 4. The CDR3 loop spans 12 amino acids. The CDR3 sequence: CAIGTGDYGYTF. The CDR3 DNA reads TGTGCCATTGGAACAGGGGACTATGGCTACACCTTC.